This T cell receptor (beta chain) was sequenced during a study of T-cell reconstitution after alpha-beta-depleted transplantation in children. Unique molecular identifiers were used to barcode this TCRbeta library. TCRdb analysed the PCR reads with MiXCR anew, one entry per CDR3 protein. The data contain about 980,000 distinct CDR3 sequences, roughly 29% of them singletons. The CDR3 contains 14 residues. Trimming removed 5 bases from V and 3 bases from J, with 17 bases in between. Per germline, CDR1 DFQATT and CDR2 SNEGSKA (reference sequence). Only a few counts were recorded for this clonotype. Its antigen is still unknown. Findings of the study overall: At one year after transplant, newly produced T cells mostly accounted for T-cell counts and diversity.

The sequenced sample was PBMCs, mostly from graft donor cells, obtained 360 days after TCRalphabeta/CD19-depleted stem cell transplant. The V gene is TRBV20-1, the J gene TRBJ2-7; TRBD2 is a possible D gene (6 bases). The clonotype was recovered from a boy younger than two who had a stem cell transplant for SCID, so the T cells may come from the graft donor. CDR3 in amino acids: CSADPIGGDYEQYF. CDR3 DNA: TGCAGTGCTGACCCCATCGGAGGGGACTACGAGCAGTACTTC.